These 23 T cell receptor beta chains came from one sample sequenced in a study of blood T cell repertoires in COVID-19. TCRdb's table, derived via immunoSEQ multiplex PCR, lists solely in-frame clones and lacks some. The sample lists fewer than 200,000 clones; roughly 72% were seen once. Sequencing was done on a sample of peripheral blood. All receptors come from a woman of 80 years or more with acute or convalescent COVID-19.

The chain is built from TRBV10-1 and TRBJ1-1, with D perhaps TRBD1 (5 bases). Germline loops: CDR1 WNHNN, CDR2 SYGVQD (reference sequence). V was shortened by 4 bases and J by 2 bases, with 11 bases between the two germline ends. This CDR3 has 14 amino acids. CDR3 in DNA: TGCGCCAGCAGTGTGGGGGGTTCCAACACTGAAGCTTTCTTT. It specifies CASSVGGSNTEAFF.

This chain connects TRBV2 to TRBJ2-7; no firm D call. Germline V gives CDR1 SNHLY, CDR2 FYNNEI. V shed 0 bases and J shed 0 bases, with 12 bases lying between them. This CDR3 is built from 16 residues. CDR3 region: CASSEALQKTSYEQYF. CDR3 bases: TGTGCCAGCAGTGAAGCCCTACAGAAAACCTCCTACGAGCAGTACTTC.

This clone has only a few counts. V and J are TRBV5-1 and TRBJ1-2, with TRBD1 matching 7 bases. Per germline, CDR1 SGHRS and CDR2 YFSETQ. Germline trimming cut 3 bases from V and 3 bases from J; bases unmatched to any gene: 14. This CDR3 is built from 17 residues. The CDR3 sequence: CASSSESLRDRYYGYTF. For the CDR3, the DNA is TGCGCCAGCAGCTCAGAAAGCCTGAGGGACAGATACTATGGCTACACCTTC.

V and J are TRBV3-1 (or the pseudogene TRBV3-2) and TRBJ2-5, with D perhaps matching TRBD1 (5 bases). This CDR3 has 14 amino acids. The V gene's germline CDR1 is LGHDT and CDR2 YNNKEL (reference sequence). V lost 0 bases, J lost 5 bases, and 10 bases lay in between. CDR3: CASSQDRDYETQYF. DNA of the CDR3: TGTGCCAGCAGCCAAGACAGGGATTATGAGACCCAGTACTTC.

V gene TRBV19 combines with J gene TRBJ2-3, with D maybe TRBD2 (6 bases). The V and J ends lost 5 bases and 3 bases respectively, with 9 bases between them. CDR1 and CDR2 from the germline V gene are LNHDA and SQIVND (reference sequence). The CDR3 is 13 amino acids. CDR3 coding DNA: TGTGCCAGTAGTTGGGCGGGAACAGATACGCAGTATTTT. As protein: CASSWAGTDTQYF.

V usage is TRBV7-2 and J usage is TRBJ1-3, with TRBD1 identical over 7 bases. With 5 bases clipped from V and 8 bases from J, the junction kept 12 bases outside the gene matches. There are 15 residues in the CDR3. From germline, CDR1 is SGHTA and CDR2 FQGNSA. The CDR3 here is CASSRSTGDWDTIYF. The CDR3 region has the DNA TGTGCCAGCAGCAGGTCTACAGGGGACTGGGACACCATATATTTT.

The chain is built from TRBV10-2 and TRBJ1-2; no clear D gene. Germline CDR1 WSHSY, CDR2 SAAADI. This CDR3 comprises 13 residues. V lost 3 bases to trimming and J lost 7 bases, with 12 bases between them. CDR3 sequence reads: CASSEDKGGGYTF. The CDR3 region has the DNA TGCGCCAGCAGTGAAGACAAAGGAGGTGGCTACACCTTC.

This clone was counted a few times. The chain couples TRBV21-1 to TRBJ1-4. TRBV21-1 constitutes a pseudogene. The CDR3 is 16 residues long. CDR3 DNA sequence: TGTGCCAGCATCGCGGGCAGGGAGGGAACTAATGAAAAACTGTTTTTT. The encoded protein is CASIAGREGTNEKLFF.

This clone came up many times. Here the CDR3 reads CAIRDRVDEQFF. For the CDR3, the DNA is TGTGCCATCAGGGACAGGGTTGATGAGCAGTTCTTC. The chain employs TRBV10-3 and TRBJ2-1, with 8 bases that match TRBD1. The CDR3 is made up of 12 amino acids. CDR1 and CDR2 from the germline V gene are ENHRY and SYGVKD. Unmatched junction bases numbered 3, after V lost 6 bases and J lost 8 bases.

CDR3 in DNA: TGTGCCAGCAGCGTAGAGGCACAGAGCAAAAACATTCAGTACTTC. Its protein is CASSVEAQSKNIQYF. The rearrangement joins TRBV9 to TRBJ2-4; D is uncertain. The CDR3 loop spans 15 amino acids. Trimming stripped 0 bases from V and 3 bases from J, with 10 bases between. Germline CDR1 reads SGDLS; CDR2 reads YYNGEE.

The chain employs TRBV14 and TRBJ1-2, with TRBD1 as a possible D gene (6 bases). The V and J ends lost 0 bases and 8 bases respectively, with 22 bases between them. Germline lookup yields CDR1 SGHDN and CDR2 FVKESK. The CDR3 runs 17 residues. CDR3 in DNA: TGTGCCAGCAGCCAAGATCTCATTGAACAGGGTCTATACGGCTACACCTTC. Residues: CASSQDLIEQGLYGYTF.

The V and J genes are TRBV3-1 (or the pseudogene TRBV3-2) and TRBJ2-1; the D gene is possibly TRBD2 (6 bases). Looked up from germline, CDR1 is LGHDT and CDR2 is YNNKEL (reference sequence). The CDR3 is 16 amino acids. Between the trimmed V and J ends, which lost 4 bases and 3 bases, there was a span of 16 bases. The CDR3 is CASSRGKGGNYNEQFF. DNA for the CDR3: TGTGCCAGCAGCCGCGGTAAGGGCGGGAACTACAATGAGCAGTTCTTC.

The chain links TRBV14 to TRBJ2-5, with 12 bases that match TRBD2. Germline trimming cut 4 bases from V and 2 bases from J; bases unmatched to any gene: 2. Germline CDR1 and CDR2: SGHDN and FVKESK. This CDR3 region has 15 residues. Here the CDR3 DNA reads TGTGCCAGCAGCCGAACTAGCGGGGGGCAAGAGACCCAGTACTTC. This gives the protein CASSRTSGGQETQYF.

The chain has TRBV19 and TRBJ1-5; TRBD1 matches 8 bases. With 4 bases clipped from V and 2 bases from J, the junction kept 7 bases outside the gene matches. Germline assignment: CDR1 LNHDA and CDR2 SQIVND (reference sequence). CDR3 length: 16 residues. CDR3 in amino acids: CASSTTGGMGNQPQHF. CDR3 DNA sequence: TGTGCCAGTAGTACTACAGGGGGAATGGGCAATCAGCCCCAGCATTTT.

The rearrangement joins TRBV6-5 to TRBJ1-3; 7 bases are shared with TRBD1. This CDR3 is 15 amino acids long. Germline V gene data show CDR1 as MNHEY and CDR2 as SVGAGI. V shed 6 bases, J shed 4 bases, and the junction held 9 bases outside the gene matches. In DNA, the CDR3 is TGTGCCAGCAGCGCGACGACAGGGTCGGGAAACACCATATATTTT. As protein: CASSATTGSGNTIYF.

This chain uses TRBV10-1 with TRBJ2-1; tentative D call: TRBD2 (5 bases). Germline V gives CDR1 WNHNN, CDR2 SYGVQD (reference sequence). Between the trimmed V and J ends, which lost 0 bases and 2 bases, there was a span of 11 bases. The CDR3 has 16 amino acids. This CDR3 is CASSESGLSPYNEQFF. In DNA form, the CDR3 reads TGCGCCAGCAGTGAGTCTGGACTGTCCCCCTACAATGAGCAGTTCTTC.

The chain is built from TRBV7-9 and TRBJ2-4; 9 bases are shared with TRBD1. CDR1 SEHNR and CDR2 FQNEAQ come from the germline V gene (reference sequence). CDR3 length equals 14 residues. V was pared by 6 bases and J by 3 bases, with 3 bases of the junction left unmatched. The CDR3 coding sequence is TGTGCCAGCAGACGGACAGGGGACAAAAACATTCAGTACTTC. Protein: CASRRTGDKNIQYF. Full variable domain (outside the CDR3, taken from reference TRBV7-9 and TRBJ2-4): DTGVSQNPRHKITKRGQNVTFRCDPISEHNRLYWYRQTLGQGPEFLTYFQNEAQLEKSRLLSDRFSAERPKGSFSTLEIQRTEQGDSAMYLCASRRTGDKNIQYFGAGTRLSVL.

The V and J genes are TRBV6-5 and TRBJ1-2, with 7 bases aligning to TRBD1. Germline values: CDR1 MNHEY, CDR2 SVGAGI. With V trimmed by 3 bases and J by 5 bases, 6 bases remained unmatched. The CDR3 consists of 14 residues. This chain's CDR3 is CASSYGTEIYGYTF. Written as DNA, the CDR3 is TGTGCCAGCAGTTATGGGACAGAAATATATGGCTACACCTTC.

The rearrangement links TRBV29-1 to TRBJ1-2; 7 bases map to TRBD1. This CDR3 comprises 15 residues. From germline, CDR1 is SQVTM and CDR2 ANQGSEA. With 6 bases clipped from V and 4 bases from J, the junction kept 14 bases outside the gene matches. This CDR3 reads CSVERGQPTTYGYTF. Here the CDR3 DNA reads TGCAGCGTAGAGAGGGGACAGCCTACAACCTATGGCTACACCTTC.

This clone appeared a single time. The CDR3 coding sequence is TGTGCCAGCAGGATCGGGGCTGGGACAGTCTATGGCTACACCTTC. Its protein product is CASRIGAGTVYGYTF. The chain combines TRBV27 with TRBJ1-2, with TRBD1 matching 7 bases. CDR3 length: 15 amino acids. CDR1 is MNHEY and CDR2 is SMNVEV in the germline V gene (reference sequence). With V trimmed by 6 bases and J by 4 bases, 11 bases remained unmatched.

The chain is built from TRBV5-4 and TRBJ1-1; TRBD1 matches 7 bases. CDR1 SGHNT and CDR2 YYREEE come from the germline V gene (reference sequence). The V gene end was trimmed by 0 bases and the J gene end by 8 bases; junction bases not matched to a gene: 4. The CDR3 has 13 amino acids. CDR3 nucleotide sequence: TGTGCCAGCAGCTTGGAGGGGGCGGGGGAAGCTTTCTTT. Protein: CASSLEGAGEAFF.

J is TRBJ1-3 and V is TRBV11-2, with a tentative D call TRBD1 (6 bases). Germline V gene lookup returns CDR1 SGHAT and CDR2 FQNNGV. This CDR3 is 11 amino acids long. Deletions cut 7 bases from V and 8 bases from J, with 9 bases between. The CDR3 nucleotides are TGTGCCAGCACACAGGGAGACACCATATATTTT. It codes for CASTQGDTIYF.

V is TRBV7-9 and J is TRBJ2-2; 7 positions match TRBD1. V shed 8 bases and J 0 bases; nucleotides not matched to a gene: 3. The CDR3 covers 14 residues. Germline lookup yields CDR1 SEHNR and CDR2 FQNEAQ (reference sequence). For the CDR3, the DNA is TGTGCCAGCCAGGGACAGTCGAACACCGGGGAGCTGTTTTTT. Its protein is CASQGQSNTGELFF.